This T cell receptor (beta chain) was retrieved from a study of blood T cell repertoires in COVID-19. V was clipped by 0 bases and J by 4 bases; unmatched bases: 3. The length of the CDR3 is 16 residues. Germline loops: CDR1 SGHNT, CDR2 YENEEA. Some clones are missing from TCRdb's copy, which holds only in-frame ones; the method was immunoSEQ multiplex PCR. The table records some 83,000 clones, around 86% of them present only once. Sequencing was performed on peripheral blood. The chain uses TRBV11-3 and TRBJ2-1; 10 bases are shared with TRBD2. The TCR sequence derives from an older man with acute or convalescent COVID-19. CDR3 in DNA: TGTGCCAGCAGCTTAGATTGGACTAGCGGTTACAATGAGCAGTTCTTC. It is translated as CASSLDWTSGYNEQFF.